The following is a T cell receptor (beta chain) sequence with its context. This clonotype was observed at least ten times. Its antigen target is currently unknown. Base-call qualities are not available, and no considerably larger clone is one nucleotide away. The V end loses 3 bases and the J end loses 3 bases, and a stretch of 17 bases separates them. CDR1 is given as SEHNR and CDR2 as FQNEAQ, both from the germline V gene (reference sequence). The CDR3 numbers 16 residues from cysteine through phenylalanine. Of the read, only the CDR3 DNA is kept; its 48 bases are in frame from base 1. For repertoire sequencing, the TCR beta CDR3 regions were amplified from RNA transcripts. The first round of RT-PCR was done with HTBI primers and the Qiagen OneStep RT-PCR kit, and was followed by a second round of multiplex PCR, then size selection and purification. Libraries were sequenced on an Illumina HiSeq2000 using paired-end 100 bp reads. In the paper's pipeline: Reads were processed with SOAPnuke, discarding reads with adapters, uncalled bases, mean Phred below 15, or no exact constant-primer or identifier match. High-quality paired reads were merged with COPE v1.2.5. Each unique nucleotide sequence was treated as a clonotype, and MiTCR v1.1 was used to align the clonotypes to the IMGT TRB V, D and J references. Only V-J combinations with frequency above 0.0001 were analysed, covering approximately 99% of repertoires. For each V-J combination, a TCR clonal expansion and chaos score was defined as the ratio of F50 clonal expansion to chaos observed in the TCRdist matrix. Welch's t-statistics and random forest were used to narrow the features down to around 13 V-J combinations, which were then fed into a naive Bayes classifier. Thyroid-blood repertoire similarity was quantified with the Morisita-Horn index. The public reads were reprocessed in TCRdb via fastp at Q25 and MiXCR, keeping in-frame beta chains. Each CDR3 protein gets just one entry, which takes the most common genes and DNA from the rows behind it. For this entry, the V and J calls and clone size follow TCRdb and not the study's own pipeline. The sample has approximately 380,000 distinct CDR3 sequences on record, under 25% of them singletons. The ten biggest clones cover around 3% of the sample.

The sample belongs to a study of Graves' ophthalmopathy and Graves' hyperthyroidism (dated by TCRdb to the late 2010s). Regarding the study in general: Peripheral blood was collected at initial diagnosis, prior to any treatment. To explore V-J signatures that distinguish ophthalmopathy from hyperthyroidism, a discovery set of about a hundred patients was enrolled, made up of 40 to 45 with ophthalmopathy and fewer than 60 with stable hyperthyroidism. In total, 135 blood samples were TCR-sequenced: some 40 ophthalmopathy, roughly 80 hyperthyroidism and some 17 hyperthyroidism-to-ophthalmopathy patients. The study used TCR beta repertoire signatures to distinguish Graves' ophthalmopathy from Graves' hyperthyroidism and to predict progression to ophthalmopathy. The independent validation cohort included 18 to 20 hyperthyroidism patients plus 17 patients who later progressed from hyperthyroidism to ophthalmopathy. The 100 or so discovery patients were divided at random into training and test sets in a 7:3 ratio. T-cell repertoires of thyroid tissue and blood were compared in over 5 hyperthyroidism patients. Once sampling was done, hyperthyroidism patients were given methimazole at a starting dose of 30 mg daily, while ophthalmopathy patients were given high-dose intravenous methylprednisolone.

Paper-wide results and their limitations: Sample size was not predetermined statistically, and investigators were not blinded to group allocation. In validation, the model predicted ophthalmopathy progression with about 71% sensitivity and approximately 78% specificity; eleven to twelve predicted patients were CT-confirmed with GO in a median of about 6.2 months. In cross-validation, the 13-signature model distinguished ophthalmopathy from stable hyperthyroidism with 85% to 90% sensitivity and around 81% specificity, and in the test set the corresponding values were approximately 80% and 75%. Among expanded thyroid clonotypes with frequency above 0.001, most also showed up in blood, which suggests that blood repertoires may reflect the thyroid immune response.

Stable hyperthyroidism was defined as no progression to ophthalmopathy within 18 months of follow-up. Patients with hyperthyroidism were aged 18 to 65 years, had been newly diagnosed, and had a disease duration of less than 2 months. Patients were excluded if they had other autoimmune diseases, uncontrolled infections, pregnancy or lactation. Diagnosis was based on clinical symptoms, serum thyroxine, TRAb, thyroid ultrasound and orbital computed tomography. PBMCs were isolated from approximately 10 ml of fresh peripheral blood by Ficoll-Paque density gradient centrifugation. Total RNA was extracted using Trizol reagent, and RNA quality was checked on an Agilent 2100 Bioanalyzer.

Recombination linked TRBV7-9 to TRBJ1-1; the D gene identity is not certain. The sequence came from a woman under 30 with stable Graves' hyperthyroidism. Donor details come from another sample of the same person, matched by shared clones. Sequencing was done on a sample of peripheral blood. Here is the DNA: TGTGCCAGCAGCTTTAGGATGGGAGGGCCCCACACTGAAGCTTTCTTT. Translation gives CASSFRMGGPHTEAFF. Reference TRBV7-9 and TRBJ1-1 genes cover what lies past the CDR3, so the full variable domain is DTGVSQNPRHKITKRGQNVTFRCDPISEHNRLYWYRQTLGQGPEFLTYFQNEAQLEKSRLLSDRFSAERPKGSFSTLEIQRTEQGDSAMYLCASSFRMGGPHTEAFFGQGTRLTVV.